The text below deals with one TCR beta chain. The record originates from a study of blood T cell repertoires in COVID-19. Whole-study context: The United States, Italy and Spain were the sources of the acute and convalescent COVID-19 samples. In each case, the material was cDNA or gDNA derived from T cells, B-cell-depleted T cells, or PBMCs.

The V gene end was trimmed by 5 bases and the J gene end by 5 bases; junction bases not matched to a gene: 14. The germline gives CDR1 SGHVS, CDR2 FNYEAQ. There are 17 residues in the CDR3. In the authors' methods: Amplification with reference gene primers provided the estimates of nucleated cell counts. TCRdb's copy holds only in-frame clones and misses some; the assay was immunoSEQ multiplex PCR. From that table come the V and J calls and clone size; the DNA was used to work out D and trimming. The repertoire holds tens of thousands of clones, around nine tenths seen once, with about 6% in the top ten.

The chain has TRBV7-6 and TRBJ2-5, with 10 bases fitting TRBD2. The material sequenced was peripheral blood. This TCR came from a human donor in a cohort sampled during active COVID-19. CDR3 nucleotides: TGTGCCAGCAGCCCGCGGACTAGCGGTGGAAGGAGGGAGACCCAGTACTTC. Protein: CASSPRTSGGRRETQYF.